This T cell receptor (beta chain) originates from a study of cytomegalovirus exposure and HLA in healthy donors. PCR employed 60 Vbeta and 13 Jbeta primers. The protocol was immunoSEQ multiplex PCR, while the TCRdb copy is restricted to in-frame clones and leaves out a portion. The table shows roughly 150,000 clones, with roughly 82% occurring only once. The study, taken as a whole, reports: Previously analyzed data showed that most TCR beta V segments were productive at a frequency of about 90% or about 30%. A later analysis linked a missense variant in DCLRE1C to the trimming of TCR beta V and J genes. Highly shared variants forming one cluster were likely a sequencing artifact.

Unrecorded immune exposure was likely among donors, who were nominally healthy when sampled. As for this clone: What it binds is unknown.

The CDR3 runs to 13 residues. Deletions cut 4 bases from V and 2 bases from J, with 9 bases between. Germline V lookup: CDR1 SGHNT, CDR2 YYREEE (reference sequence). The TCR was taken from a male donor in good health and CMV-seronegative. The sequenced sample consisted of PBMCs. The rearrangement links TRBV5-4 to TRBJ2-5; the D gene is possibly TRBD2 (6 bases). CDR3 residues: CASSPGLQETQYF. CDR3 DNA: TGTGCCAGCAGCCCGGGACTGCAAGAGACCCAGTACTTC.